The T cell receptor (beta chain) under discussion was sequenced for a study of shared clonotypes between healthy human individuals. Study-wide results and caveats: Sharing of clonotypes among donors was expected to vary with sequencing depth.

For this clone: Its target is not known.

As defined, naive CD8 cells were CD45RO-negative and positively selected for CCR7, with terminally differentiated effector memory CD45RA+ cells excluded. Every one of the donors was a Caucasian adult that lived in Nashville, Tennessee. V lost 5 bases and J 2 bases, leaving 16 bases between the germline ends. Germline V gives CDR1 SEHNR, CDR2 FQNEAQ (reference sequence). This CDR3 has 16 amino acids. Sequencing used immunoSEQ multiplex PCR; TCRdb keeps in-frame clones, though not all of them. Of about 700,000 clones in the sample, under 95% are singletons; the top ten hold 24%. The sequenced material came from naive CD8+ T cells sorted from blood. This clonotype was obtained from a man aged 30 to 39 in good health. V gene TRBV7-9 combines with J gene TRBJ2-1; D gene unclear. CDR3 protein: CASSPDLPPPYNEQFF. The CDR3 DNA is TGTGCCAGCAGCCCGGATTTACCTCCCCCCTACAATGAGCAGTTCTTC.